These 20 T cell receptor beta chains were sequenced from one sample in a study of blood T cell repertoires in COVID-19. This table comes from immunoSEQ multiplex PCR, and its TCRdb copy is limited to in-frame clones, with some not included. The table records hundreds of thousands of clones, roughly 90% of them present only once. Sample: peripheral blood. These receptors originate from a woman in her thirties with COVID-19, enrolled during active disease.

The V and J genes are TRBV7-2 and TRBJ1-3; D is perhaps TRBD1 (5 bases). Germline V gene lookup returns CDR1 SGHTA and CDR2 FQGNSA. The ends were cut back, 3 bases at V and 2 bases at J, with 11 bases in the middle. This CDR3 spans 15 amino acids. The CDR3 loop reads CASSLGRQAGNTIYF. In nucleotides, the CDR3 is TGTGCCAGCAGCTTGGGGCGGCAAGCTGGAAACACCATATATTTT. Combining the CDR3 with reference TRBV7-2 and TRBJ1-3 gives the whole variable domain GAGVSQSPSNKVTEKGKDVELRCDPISGHTALYWYRQSLGQGLEFLIYFQGNSAPDKSGLPSDRFSAERTGGSVSTLTIQRTQQEDSAVYLCASSLGRQAGNTIYFGEGSWLTVV.

This clone has just one count. The V call is TRBV28, the J call TRBJ2-2; 7 bases line up with TRBD1. This CDR3 contains 16 residues. Germline V CDR1 and CDR2: MDHEN, SYDVKM. With 5 bases clipped from V and 1 base from J, the junction kept 7 bases outside the gene matches. The CDR3 reads CASSPEGGENTGELFF. CDR3 nucleotides: TGTGCCAGCAGTCCGGAAGGGGGCGAGAACACCGGGGAGCTGTTTTTT.

The chain couples TRBV10-2 to TRBJ2-7; TRBD2 matches 13 bases. Germline trimming cut 6 bases from V and 3 bases from J; bases unmatched to any gene: 5. Germline V gives CDR1 WSHSY, CDR2 SAAADI. This CDR3 has 15 residues. CDR3 bases: TGCGCCAGCAGGCTCGGACTAGCGGGAGTCTACGAGCAGTACGTC. Its protein product is CASRLGLAGVYEQYV.

The chain links TRBV18 to TRBJ2-3; TRBD2 aligns across 9 bases. The germline V gene has CDR1 KGHSH and CDR2 LQKENI. This CDR3 has 15 residues. The junction had 1 base not matched to a gene; V was cut back by 3 bases and J by 0 bases. The CDR3, as DNA: TGTGCCAGCTCACCGACTAGCGGCAGCACAGATACGCAGTATTTT. It specifies CASSPTSGSTDTQYF.

This chain connects TRBV6-5 to TRBJ1-2, with TRBD1 matching over 9 bases. Losses at the gene ends were 11 bases for V and 8 bases for J; bases not matched to a gene: 12. This CDR3 spans 13 amino acids. Germline V CDR1 and CDR2: MNHEY, SVGAGI. CDR3 loop: CAGQYTGGGGYTF. In DNA form, the CDR3 reads TGTGCCGGGCAATATACAGGGGGCGGCGGCTACACCTTC.

The V gene is TRBV10-3, the J gene TRBJ2-3; possibly TRBD2 for D (5 bases). This CDR3 is built from 14 residues. V lost 4 bases, J lost 4 bases, and 12 bases lay in between. The germline gives CDR1 ENHRY, CDR2 SYGVKD. The CDR3 spells CAISGMDGADTQYF. DNA of the CDR3: TGTGCCATCAGTGGAATGGACGGGGCAGATACGCAGTATTTT.

The chain recombines TRBV7-2 with TRBJ1-6; TRBD1 agrees at 8 bases. V shed 5 bases and J 7 bases; nucleotides not matched to a gene: 7. Germline assignment: CDR1 SGHTA and CDR2 FQGNSA. The CDR3 runs 15 residues. For the CDR3, the DNA is TGTGCCAGCAGCCCTCAGGGGGCAGACAATTCACCCCTCCACTTT. Its translation: CASSPQGADNSPLHF.

The chain combines TRBV5-8 with TRBJ2-3; D gene unclear. Trimming removed 4 bases at V and 4 bases at J, with 10 bases between. The CDR3 sequence is 13 residues long. Germline V gene lookup returns CDR1 SGHTS and CDR2 YDEGEE. Here the CDR3 reads CASSLLESDTQYF. The CDR3 DNA follows: TGTGCCAGCAGCCTTTTAGAGTCAGATACGCAGTATTTT.

The chain uses TRBV4-2 and TRBJ1-2, with D maybe TRBD1 (6 bases). The V end was cut by 0 bases, the J end by 2 bases, with 13 bases between. The CDR3 spans 16 residues. Germline CDR1 is LGHNA and CDR2 is YNFKEQ. The chain's CDR3 is CASSQDLGQGNYGYTF. CDR3 coding DNA: TGTGCCAGCAGCCAAGATCTAGGTCAGGGGAACTATGGCTACACCTTC.

V and J are TRBV6-1 and TRBJ2-5; weak D call: TRBD1 (6 bases). Trimming removed 1 base at V and 4 bases at J, with 13 bases between. This CDR3 has 15 amino acids. Germline loops: CDR1 MNHNS, CDR2 SASEGT. The CDR3 nucleotides are TGTGCCAGCAGTGAAGTATTTCTAGGGGGAGAGACCCAGTACTTC. It is translated as CASSEVFLGGETQYF.

CDR3 nucleotides: TGCGCCAGCAGAACTGGGGCGGGAAAAAACATTCAGTACTTC. Protein sequence: CASRTGAGKNIQYF. The chain joins TRBV5-1 to TRBJ2-4, with D perhaps matching TRBD2 (6 bases). Deletions cut 5 bases from V and 4 bases from J, with 13 bases between. CDR3 length equals 14 residues. Per germline, CDR1 SGHRS and CDR2 YFSETQ. The whole variable domain, remainder taken from reference TRBV5-1 and TRBJ2-4, is KAGVTQTPRYLIKTRGQQVTLSCSPISGHRSVSWYQQTPGQGLQFLFEYFSETQRNKGNFPGRFSGRQFSNSRSEMNVSTLELGDSALYLCASRTGAGKNIQYFGAGTRLSVL.

This sequence joins TRBV11-3 and TRBJ2-1; a possible D gene is TRBD1 (5 bases). Germline CDR1 is SGHNT and CDR2 is YENEEA. This CDR3 contains 14 residues. V lost 8 bases and J 8 bases, leaving 19 bases between the germline ends. The CDR3: CASGSVTVHDEQFF. The CDR3 DNA is TGTGCCAGCGGGTCAGTGACAGTTCACGATGAGCAGTTCTTC. The full variable domain, with the rest looked up from reference TRBV11-3 and TRBJ2-1, is EAGVVQSPRYKIIEKKQPVAFWCNPISGHNTLYWYLQNLGQGPELLIRYENEEAVDDSQLPKDRFSAERLKGVDSTLKIQPAELGDSAVYLCASGSVTVHDEQFFGPGTRLTVL.

CDR3 residues: CATSEGGYGYTF. CDR3 DNA: TGTGCCACCAGTGAAGGCGGATATGGCTACACCTTC. The chain uses TRBV24-1 and TRBJ1-2; D unclear. The CDR3 sequence is 12 residues long. Trimming pared 4 bases from V and 5 bases from J, leaving 7 bases between. Germline CDR1 reads KGHDR; CDR2 reads SFDVKD.

The rearrangement links TRBV19 to TRBJ2-3, with D maybe TRBD1 (6 bases). V lost 9 bases and J 6 bases, leaving 16 bases between the germline ends. Germline values: CDR1 LNHDA, CDR2 SQIVND (reference sequence). CDR3 size: 13 residues. CDR3 in DNA: TGTGCCAGCCACCGGGACACCGAGGATACGCAGTATTTT. Protein product: CASHRDTEDTQYF.

The V and J genes are TRBV24-1 and TRBJ2-7; tentatively, D is TRBD1 (6 bases). V lost 4 bases and J lost 3, with 9 bases in between. This CDR3 is built from 13 residues. Germline V gene data show CDR1 as KGHDR and CDR2 as SFDVKD. The CDR3: CATSEARGYEQYF. CDR3 DNA: TGTGCCACCAGTGAGGCCAGGGGCTACGAGCAGTACTTC.

V gene TRBV12-3 or TRBV12-4 combines with J gene TRBJ2-1; D not resolved. Between the trimmed V and J ends, which lost 6 bases and 4 bases, there was a span of 7 bases. The CDR3 has 12 amino acids. CDR3 DNA sequence: TGTGCCAGCAGACTATATTACAATGAGCAGTTCTTC. It yields the protein CASRLYYNEQFF.

This clone was found once. This chain connects TRBV24-1 to TRBJ2-3, with TRBD1 matching over 7 bases. CDR3 size: 15 residues. V was pared by 4 bases and J by 1 base, with 4 bases of the junction left unmatched. CDR1 and CDR2 (germline): KGHDR, SFDVKD. CDR3 sequence (DNA): TGTGCCACCAGTGAAGGGGGCAGACGCACAGATACGCAGTATTTT. Amino acid sequence: CATSEGGRRTDTQYF.

The V and J genes are TRBV28 and TRBJ2-3, with TRBD2 identical over 7 bases. This CDR3 spans 14 amino acids. Germline V lookup: CDR1 MDHEN, CDR2 SYDVKM. The V and J ends lost 8 bases and 4 bases, in that order; junction bases with no gene match: 9. CDR3 nucleotides: TGTGCCAGCGGGGGGGATGGGTCGGCAGATACGCAGTATTTT. It translates to CASGGDGSADTQYF.

This chain connects TRBV6-2 or TRBV6-3 to TRBJ1-2; TRBD1 is a possible D gene (6 bases). CDR1 MNHEY and CDR2 SVGEGT come from the germline V gene. The CDR3 has 12 amino acids. Trimming cost V 2 bases and J 10 bases, with 11 bases left between them. CDR3 sequence reads: CASSYTTGYYTF. The CDR3 region has the DNA TGTGCCAGCAGTTACACGACAGGTTACTACACCTTC.

The V gene is TRBV5-4, the J gene TRBJ2-7, with D tentatively TRBD1 (5 bases). The germline V gene has CDR1 SGHNT and CDR2 YYREEE (reference sequence). V lost 0 bases and J 0 bases, leaving 13 bases between the germline ends. This CDR3 region has 16 residues. The CDR3 loop is CASSLGGRASSYEQYV. The CDR3 DNA reads TGTGCCAGCAGCTTGGGGGGCAGGGCGAGCTCCTACGAGCAGTACGTC.